The entry below gives a single T cell receptor beta chain sequence along with its context. This sample stems from a study of cytomegalovirus exposure and HLA in healthy donors. Germline values: CDR1 SGHVS, CDR2 FQNEAQ. The CDR3 spans 16 residues. V was cut by 0 bases and J by 2 bases, with 13 bases left in between. The study ran its PCR with 60 Vbeta and 13 Jbeta primers. Using immunoSEQ multiplex PCR, the repertoire was profiled, and TCRdb retains in-frame clones only, with some absent. The table shows under 200,000 clones, with 77% occurring only once. This receptor was obtained from a male donor in good health and CMV-seropositive. The chain uses TRBV7-8 and TRBJ1-1; D call uncertain. Sequenced: PBMCs. CDR3 DNA: TGTGCCAGCAGCTTAGCCCGGTTAAACCCTAACACTGAAGCTTTCTTT. Its translation: CASSLARLNPNTEAFF.